This T cell receptor (beta chain) was retrieved from a study of T cells in Graves' hyperthyroidism and ophthalmopathy. CDR1 and CDR2 (germline): SGDLS, YYNGEE. Between the trimmed V and J ends, which lost 0 bases and 5 bases, there was a span of 11 bases. The CDR3 length is 14 residues. RNA transcripts provided the source from which TCR beta CDR3 regions were amplified. First-round RT-PCR with HTBI primers amplified the TCR CDR3 region. MiXCR, applied by TCRdb to the multiplex PCR reads, yields one record per CDR3 protein. Here the sample spans some 800,000 distinct CDR3 sequences, 38% being singletons. The table lists this clonotype with many counts. Its antigen is not identified. Hyperthyroidism had been newly diagnosed in patients aged 18 to 65, and its duration was under 2 months. Study results and limitations: Ophthalmopathy prediction by the model preceded onset by a median about 6.5 months. Among clonotypes expanded in thyroid above 0.001, most were also found in blood.

The TCR was taken from a man younger than 35 with Graves' hyperthyroidism. Specimen: blood. This chain uses TRBV9 with TRBJ2-5; D is possibly TRBD2 (6 bases). CDR3 in amino acids: CASSVGGSGETQYF. The DNA for the CDR3 is TGTGCCAGCAGCGTAGGAGGAAGCGGGGAGACCCAGTACTTC.